This TCR beta chain was captured by sequencing in a study of regulatory T cells in long-lasting Graves disease. This clonotype came up many times. In building TCR beta libraries, iRepertoire HTBI primers were used together with Arm-PCR of CDR3 regions. In the source study's methods: Across samples, 55 to 75 TRBV and 13 to 15 TRBJ segments were found. MiXCR, run by TCRdb on the multiplex PCR reads, gives a single entry per CDR3 protein. The V and J calls reflect TCRdb's pipeline rather than the authors' work. The sample has fewer than 350,000 distinct CDR3 sequences; about 18% are singletons. There are 14 residues in the CDR3. From germline, CDR1 is ENHRY and CDR2 SYGVKD. The ends lost 5 bases at V and 5 bases at J; junction bases unmatched: 8. As for time point: newly diagnosed GD, antithyroid drugs for less than 3 months. From PBMCs, RNA was extracted and then used to make the TCR library.

The receptor comes from a female donor with Graves disease. V gene TRBV10-3 combines with J gene TRBJ2-5; TRBD2 aligns across 7 bases. Specimen: peripheral blood mononuclear cells (PBMCs), collected at new diagnosis, from a patient treated with antithyroid drugs. As DNA, the CDR3 is TGTGCCATCAGTTCCGAGCTAGCGGATGAGACCCAGTACTTC. Amino acid sequence: CAISSELADETQYF.